A selection of T cell receptor beta chains follows, all from one sample in a study of shared clonotypes between healthy human individuals. TCRdb's copy holds only in-frame clones and misses some; the assay was immunoSEQ multiplex PCR. The data show approximately 940,000 clones, with approximately 80% seen just once and nearly 1.5% held by the top ten. Sequencing input: memory CD4+ T cells sorted from blood. The receptors derive from a man in his late teens or twenties in good health. Each CDR3 is given with its conserved first and last residue. D genes are given only for firm matches. Clone sizes are given selectively: once, few, many, or a class where the clone is expanded.

d_gene	v_gene	j_gene	abundance	CDR3nt	CDR3aa
.	TRBV5-6	TRBJ1-2	few	TGTGCCAGCAGCTTGGTTAGGGGAACGACTTGGGGCTACACCTTC	CASSLVRGTTWGYTF
.	TRBV5-6	TRBJ2-1	.	TGTGCCAGCAGTTCTATGGGGGGAGAGTCCTACAATGAGCAGTTCTTC	CASSSMGGESYNEQFF
TRBD1	TRBV19	TRBJ1-4	.	TGTGCCAGTAGTCTCCAGGGGGACGGGGAAAAACTGTTTTTT	CASSLQGDGEKLFF
.	TRBV15	TRBJ2-1	once	TGTGCCACCAGCAGAGATTCAGGGATCTCCTACAATGAGCAGTTCTTC	CATSRDSGISYNEQFF
TRBD1	TRBV25-1	TRBJ1-1	.	TGTGCCAGCAGTGAAAGTCTCACAGGGGACACTGAAGCTTTCTTT	CASSESLTGDTEAFF
.	TRBV2	TRBJ1-2	.	TGTGCCAGCAGTCCGACAGCGATTGCTGAGGGCTACACCTTC	CASSPTAIAEGYTF
.	TRBV9	TRBJ1-2	.	TGTGCCAGCAGCGTAGACTCAGCTAACTATGGCTACACCTTC	CASSVDSANYGYTF
TRBD2	TRBV7-9	TRBJ2-3	.	TGTGCCAGCAGCCAGGCGCCGGGACTAGCGATTAGCACAGATACGCAGTATTTT	CASSQAPGLAISTDTQYF
TRBD1	TRBV27	TRBJ2-3	many	TGTGCCAGCATCCTAAGGGACAGGGAGACAGATACGCAGTATTTT	CASILRDRETDTQYF
.	TRBV27	TRBJ2-4	.	TGTGCCAGCAGTTGGACCCCTCAAGTGGGGAGGAACATTCAGTACTTC	CASSWTPQVGRNIQYF
TRBD1	TRBV5-4	TRBJ1-3	.	TGTGCCAGCAGCCCGGACAGGGAAGGCTCTGGAAACACCATATATTTT	CASSPDREGSGNTIYF
.	TRBV21-1	TRBJ2-7	.	TGTGCCACAAGGAACCCGGTGCACGACGAGCAGTACTTC	CATRNPVHDEQYF
.	TRBV28	TRBJ1-5	few	TGTGCCAGCAGTTTATACCGGCAAAGCAATCAGCCCCAGCATTTT	CASSLYRQSNQPQHF
TRBD2	TRBV5-1	TRBJ2-5	once	TGCGCCAGCAGAAACGCCCCCGGACTAGCGGGACGTATTGAGACCCAGTACTTC	CASRNAPGLAGRIETQYF
TRBD2	TRBV19	TRBJ2-7	.	TGTGCCACCCGGGACTACGGTTACGAGCAGTACTTC	CATRDYGYEQYF
TRBD1	TRBV5-1	TRBJ2-1	.	TGCGCCAGCAGCTTGGAGGGGACAGGGATTAAAGCTGAGCAGTTCTTC	CASSLEGTGIKAEQFF
.	TRBV5-1	TRBJ1-2	.	TGCGCCAGCAGCGCGCTGGGCACTCAAAACTATGGCTACACCTTC	CASSALGTQNYGYTF
.	TRBV29-1	TRBJ1-5	.	TGCAGCGTTGCTGGGGCAGCAGATGGTCAGCCCCAGCATTTT	CSVAGAADGQPQHF
.	TRBV30	TRBJ1-3	.	TGTGCCTGGAGTGTAAGGGGCAGCTCTGGAAACACCATATATTTT	CAWSVRGSSGNTIYF
.	TRBV7-2	TRBJ2-3	few	TGTGCCAGCAGCTTACGGCAGGCGGGCACAGATACGCAGTATTTT	CASSLRQAGTDTQYF
.	TRBV11-2	TRBJ2-7	.	TGTGCCAGCAGCTCAGGGTATTCCTACGAGCAGTACTTC	CASSSGYSYEQYF
.	TRBV6-5	TRBJ2-1	many	TGTGCCAGCAGGGAGGGGCTTGGCTCCTACAATGAGCAGTTCTTC	CASREGLGSYNEQFF
.	TRBV7-9	TRBJ1-1	few	TGTGCCAGCAGCTTAGCAGGGGGGAACACTGAAGCTTTCTTT	CASSLAGGNTEAFF
TRBD1	TRBV28	TRBJ2-1	.	TGTGCCAGCAGTTCATGGGGGACAGGGATCTACAATGAGCAGTTCTTC	CASSSWGTGIYNEQFF
.	TRBV5-1	TRBJ2-1	.	TGCGCCAGCAGCTTGGGTCCAGGGGTCAATGAGCAGTTCTTC	CASSLGPGVNEQFF
TRBD1	TRBV10-3	TRBJ2-7	.	TGTGCCTCCTCGGGGACAGGGGGGTCCTACGAGCAGTACTTC	CASSGTGGSYEQYF
.	TRBV19	TRBJ2-3	.	TGTGCCAGTAGTCTTTATGAAGGCACAGATACGCAGTATTTT	CASSLYEGTDTQYF
.	TRBV30	TRBJ1-6	.	TGTGCCTGGAGAGTAGAGGGGGTCTATAATTCACCCCTCCACTTT	CAWRVEGVYNSPLHF
.	TRBV6-1	TRBJ1-4	.	TGTGCCAGCAGTGGCCAGGGGTCAGGTGCAACTAATGAAAAACTGTTTTTT	CASSGQGSGATNEKLFF
.	TRBV2	TRBJ1-1	few	TGTGCCAGCAGTTACGTCACTGAAGCTTTCTTT	CASSYVTEAFF
.	TRBV11-1	TRBJ2-2	.	TGTGCCAGCAGCCCCAGGGCGGCCACCGGGGAGCTGTTTTTT	CASSPRAATGELFF
.	TRBV29-1	TRBJ2-5	many	TGCAGCGTTGCCGGGGGCCAAGAGACCCAGTACTTC	CSVAGGQETQYF
TRBD2	TRBV4-3	TRBJ2-2	.	TGCGCCAGCAGCCGGCAGACTCCGGGACTACAAAACACCGGGGAGCTGTTTTTT	CASSRQTPGLQNTGELFF
.	TRBV30	TRBJ1-5	few	TGTGCCTGGAGTCTAAATAGCAATCAGCCCCAGCATTTT	CAWSLNSNQPQHF
.	TRBV30	TRBJ1-1	.	TGTGCCTGGGACCGAAGGGCAAACACTGAAGCTTTCTTT	CAWDRRANTEAFF
.	TRBV5-4	TRBJ1-5	.	TGTGCCAGCAGCCGCGACAATCAGCCCCAGCATTTT	CASSRDNQPQHF
.	TRBV29-1	TRBJ2-5	.	TGCAGCGCTTATATAGGGACGTGGGTAGAGTACCAAGAGACCCAGTACTTC	CSAYIGTWVEYQETQYF
.	TRBV5-1	TRBJ2-3	many	TGCGCCAGCAGCTTGGTGGGGGGAGCTACAGATACGCAGTATTTT	CASSLVGGATDTQYF
.	TRBV30	TRBJ1-2	.	TGTGCCTGGACCCAAGGGACGGCAAAATATGGCTACACCTTC	CAWTQGTAKYGYTF
TRBD2	TRBV2	TRBJ2-3	few	TGTGCCAGCAGTGAACAATGGGGGGGAGATACGCAGTATTTT	CASSEQWGGDTQYF
.	TRBV29-1	TRBJ2-4	.	TGCAGCGTTGAGACGAAAAACATTCAGTACTTC	CSVETKNIQYF
.	TRBV5-1	TRBJ1-3	once	TGCGCCAGCAGCTTGGGGGACCGCACCTCTGGAAACACCATATATTTT	CASSLGDRTSGNTIYF
.	TRBV4-3	TRBJ1-2	.	TGCGCCAGCAGCCAAGACTATCATGGCTACACCTTC	CASSQDYHGYTF
TRBD1	TRBV18	TRBJ1-4	.	TGTGCCAGCTCACCGGGACAGAACGACGGAGGAAAACTGTTTTTT	CASSPGQNDGGKLFF
.	TRBV30	TRBJ2-1	.	TGTGCCTGGAAGCAGGGAGTAATCAATGAGCAGTTCTTC	CAWKQGVINEQFF
.	TRBV6-5	TRBJ1-4	.	TGTGCCAGCAGACGGGGGAATGAAAAACTGTTTTTT	CASRRGNEKLFF
.	TRBV14	TRBJ2-2	.	TGTGCCAGCAGCCAAGTAGGGGGAGCCACCGGGGAGCTGTTTTTT	CASSQVGGATGELFF
TRBD1	TRBV5-4	TRBJ2-2	.	TGTGCCAGCAGCCTGCGGACAGGGAGCACCGGGGAGCTGTTTTTT	CASSLRTGSTGELFF
.	TRBV2	TRBJ2-7	.	TGTGCCAGCACTAATGAGCAGGGGACTGGCTACGAGCAGTACTTC	CASTNEQGTGYEQYF